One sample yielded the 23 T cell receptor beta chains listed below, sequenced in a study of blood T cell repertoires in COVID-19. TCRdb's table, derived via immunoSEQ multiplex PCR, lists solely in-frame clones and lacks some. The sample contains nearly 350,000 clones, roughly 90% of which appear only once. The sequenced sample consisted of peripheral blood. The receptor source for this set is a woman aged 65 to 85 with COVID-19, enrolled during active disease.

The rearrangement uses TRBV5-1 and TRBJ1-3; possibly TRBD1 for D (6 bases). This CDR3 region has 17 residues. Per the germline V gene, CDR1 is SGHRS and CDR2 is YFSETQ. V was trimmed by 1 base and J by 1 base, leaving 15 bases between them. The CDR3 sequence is CASSLTPQGTSGNTIYF. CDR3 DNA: TGCGCCAGCAGCTTGACCCCACAGGGTACTTCTGGAAACACCATATATTTT.

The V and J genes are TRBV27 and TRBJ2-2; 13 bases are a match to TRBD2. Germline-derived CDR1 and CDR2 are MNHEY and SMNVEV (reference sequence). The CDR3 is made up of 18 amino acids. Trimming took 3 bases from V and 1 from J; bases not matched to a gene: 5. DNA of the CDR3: TGTGCCAGCAGTTTCAGACTAGCGGGGGGCCGGAACACCGGGGAGCTGTTTTTT. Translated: CASSFRLAGGRNTGELFF.

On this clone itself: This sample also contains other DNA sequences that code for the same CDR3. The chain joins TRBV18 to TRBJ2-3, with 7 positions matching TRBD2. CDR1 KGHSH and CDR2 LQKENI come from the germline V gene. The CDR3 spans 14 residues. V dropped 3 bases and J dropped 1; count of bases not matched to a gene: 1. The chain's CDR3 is CASSPGGGTDTQYF. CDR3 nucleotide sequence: TGTGCCAGCTCACCGGGGGGGGGCACAGATACGCAGTATTTT.

Here the CDR3 DNA reads TGTGCCAGCAGCGTAGACTCCGGGGAGCTGTTTTTT. Translated, it gives CASSVDSGELFF. The chain joins TRBV9 to TRBJ2-2; D not certain. The CDR3 contains 12 residues. The V and J ends lost 0 bases and 6 bases respectively, with 3 bases between them. Germline V gene sequence: CDR1 SGDLS, CDR2 YYNGEE.

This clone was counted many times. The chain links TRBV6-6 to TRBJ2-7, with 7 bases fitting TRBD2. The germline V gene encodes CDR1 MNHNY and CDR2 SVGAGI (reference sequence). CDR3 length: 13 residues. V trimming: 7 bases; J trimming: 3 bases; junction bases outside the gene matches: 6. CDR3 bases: TGTGCCAGCAAGGGGACTACCGACTACGAGCAGTACTTC. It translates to CASKGTTDYEQYF.

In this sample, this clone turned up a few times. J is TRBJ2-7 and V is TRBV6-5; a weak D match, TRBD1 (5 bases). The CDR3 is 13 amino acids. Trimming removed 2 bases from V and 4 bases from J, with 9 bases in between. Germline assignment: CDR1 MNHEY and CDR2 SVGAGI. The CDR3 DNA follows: TGTGCCAGCAGTTACGACAGAGGTTACGAGCAGTACTTC. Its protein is CASSYDRGYEQYF.

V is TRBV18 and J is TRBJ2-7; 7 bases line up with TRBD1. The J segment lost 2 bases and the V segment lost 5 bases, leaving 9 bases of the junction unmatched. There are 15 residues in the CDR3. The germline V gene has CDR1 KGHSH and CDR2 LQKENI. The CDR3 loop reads CASSLGQVPTYEQYF. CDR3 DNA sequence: TGTGCCAGCTCATTAGGACAGGTCCCGACCTACGAGCAGTACTTC.

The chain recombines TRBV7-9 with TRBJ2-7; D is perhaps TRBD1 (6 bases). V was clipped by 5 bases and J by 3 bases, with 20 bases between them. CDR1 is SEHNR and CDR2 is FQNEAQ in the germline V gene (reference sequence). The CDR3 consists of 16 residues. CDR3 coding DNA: TGTGCCAGCAGCCCCCCACAGGGACACGCTTTCTACGAGCAGTACTTC. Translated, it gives CASSPPQGHAFYEQYF.

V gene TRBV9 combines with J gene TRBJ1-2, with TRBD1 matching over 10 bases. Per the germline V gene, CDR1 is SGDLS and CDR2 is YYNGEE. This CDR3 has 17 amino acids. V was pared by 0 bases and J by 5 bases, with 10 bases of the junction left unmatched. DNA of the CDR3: TGTGCCAGCAGCGTAGCCCTCCTCGGACAGGGGGAATATGGCTACACCTTC. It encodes CASSVALLGQGEYGYTF.

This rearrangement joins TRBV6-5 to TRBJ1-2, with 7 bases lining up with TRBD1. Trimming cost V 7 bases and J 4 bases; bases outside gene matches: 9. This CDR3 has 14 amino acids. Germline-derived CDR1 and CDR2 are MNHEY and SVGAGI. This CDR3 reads CASTAGGWGYGYTF. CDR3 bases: TGTGCCAGCACCGCAGGGGGTTGGGGCTATGGCTACACCTTC.

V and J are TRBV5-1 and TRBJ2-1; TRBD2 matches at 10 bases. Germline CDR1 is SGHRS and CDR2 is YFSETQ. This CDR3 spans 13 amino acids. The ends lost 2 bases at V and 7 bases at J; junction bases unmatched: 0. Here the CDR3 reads CASSLLAGNEQFF. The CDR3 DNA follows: TGCGCCAGCAGCTTACTAGCGGGGAATGAGCAGTTCTTC.

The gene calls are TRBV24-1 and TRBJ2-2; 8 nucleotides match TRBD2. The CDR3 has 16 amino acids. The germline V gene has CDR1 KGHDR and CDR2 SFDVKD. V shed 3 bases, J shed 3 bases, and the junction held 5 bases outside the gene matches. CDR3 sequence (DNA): TGTGCCACCAGTGATCGAGCGGGGGCCTACACCGGGGAGCTGTTTTTT. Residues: CATSDRAGAYTGELFF.

CDR3 DNA sequence: TGTGCCAGCAGCCCCCAAGCGGGGGGGCCTAGACATGAGCAGTTCTTC. As protein: CASSPQAGGPRHEQFF. The chain uses TRBV11-2 and TRBJ2-1; 10 bases map to TRBD2. This CDR3 is built from 16 residues. V gave up 5 bases and J gave up 8 bases; unmatched junction bases: 12. Germline CDR1 and CDR2: SGHAT and FQNNGV.

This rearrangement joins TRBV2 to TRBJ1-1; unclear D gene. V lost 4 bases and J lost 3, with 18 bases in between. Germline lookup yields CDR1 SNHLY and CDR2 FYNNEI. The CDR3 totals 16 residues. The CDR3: CASSGPGSTRDTEAFF. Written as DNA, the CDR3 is TGTGCCAGCAGTGGGCCCGGATCCACGCGGGACACTGAAGCTTTCTTT.

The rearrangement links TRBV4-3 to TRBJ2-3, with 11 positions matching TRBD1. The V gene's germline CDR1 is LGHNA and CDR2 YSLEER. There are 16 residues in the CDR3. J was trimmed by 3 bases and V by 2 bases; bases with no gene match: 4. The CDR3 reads CASSQRDRGDTDTQYF. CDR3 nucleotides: TGCGCCAGCAGCCAACGGGACAGGGGGGATACAGATACGCAGTATTTT.

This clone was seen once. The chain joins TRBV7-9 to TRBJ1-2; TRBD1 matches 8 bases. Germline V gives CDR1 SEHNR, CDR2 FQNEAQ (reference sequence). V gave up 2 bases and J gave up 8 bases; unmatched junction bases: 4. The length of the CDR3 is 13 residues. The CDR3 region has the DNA TGTGCCAGCAGCTTACCGACAGGGGACGGCTACACCTTC. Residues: CASSLPTGDGYTF.

CDR3 DNA sequence: TGTGCCAGCAGCGGCCCGGGACAGGGTTACAATGAGCAGTTCTTC. Translating gives CASSGPGQGYNEQFF. The rearrangement joins TRBV5-8 to TRBJ2-1, with 9 bases matching TRBD1. CDR3 size: 15 residues. In germline, CDR1 is SGHTS, CDR2 YDEGEE. Trimming cost V 4 bases and J 4 bases; bases outside gene matches: 6.

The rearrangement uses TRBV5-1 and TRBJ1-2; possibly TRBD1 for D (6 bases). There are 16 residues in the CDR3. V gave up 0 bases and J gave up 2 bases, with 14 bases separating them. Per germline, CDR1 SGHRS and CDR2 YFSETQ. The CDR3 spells CASSLAPGGANYGYTF. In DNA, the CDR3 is TGCGCCAGCAGCTTGGCCCCCGGGGGGGCGAACTATGGCTACACCTTC.

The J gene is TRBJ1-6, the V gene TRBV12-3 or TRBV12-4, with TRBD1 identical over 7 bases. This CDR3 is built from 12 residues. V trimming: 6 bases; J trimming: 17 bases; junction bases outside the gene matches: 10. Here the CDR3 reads CASSRDSSPFHF. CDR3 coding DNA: TGTGCCAGCAGCCGGGACAGCTCTCCTTTCCACTTT.

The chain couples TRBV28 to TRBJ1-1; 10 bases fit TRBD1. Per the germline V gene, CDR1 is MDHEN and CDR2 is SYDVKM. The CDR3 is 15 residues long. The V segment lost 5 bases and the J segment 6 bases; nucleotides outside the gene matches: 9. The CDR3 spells CASSPSTGGEPEAFF. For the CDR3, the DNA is TGTGCCAGCAGTCCCTCGACAGGGGGCGAGCCTGAAGCTTTCTTT.

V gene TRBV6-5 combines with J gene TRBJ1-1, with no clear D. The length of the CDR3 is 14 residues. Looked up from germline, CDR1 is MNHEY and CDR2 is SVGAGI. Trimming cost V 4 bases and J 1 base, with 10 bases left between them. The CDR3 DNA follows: TGTGCCAGCAGTTGGAGGACGGGGAACACTGAAGCTTTCTTT. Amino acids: CASSWRTGNTEAFF.

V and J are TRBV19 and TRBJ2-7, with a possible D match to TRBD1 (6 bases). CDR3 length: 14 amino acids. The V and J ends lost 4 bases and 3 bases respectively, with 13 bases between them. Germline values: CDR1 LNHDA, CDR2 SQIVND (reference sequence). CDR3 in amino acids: CASSTRQEVYEQYF. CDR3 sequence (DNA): TGTGCCAGTAGTACCAGACAGGAGGTCTACGAGCAGTACTTC.

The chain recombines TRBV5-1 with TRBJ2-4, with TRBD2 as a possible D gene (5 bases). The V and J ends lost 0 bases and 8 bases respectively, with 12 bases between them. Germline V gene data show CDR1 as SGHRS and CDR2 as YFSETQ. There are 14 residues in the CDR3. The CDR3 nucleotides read TGCGCCAGCAGCTTGGGAACTAGTGAGGACATTCAGTACTTC. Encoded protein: CASSLGTSEDIQYF. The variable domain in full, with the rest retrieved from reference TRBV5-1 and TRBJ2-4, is KAGVTQTPRYLIKTRGQQVTLSCSPISGHRSVSWYQQTPGQGLQFLFEYFSETQRNKGNFPGRFSGRQFSNSRSEMNVSTLELGDSALYLCASSLGTSEDIQYFGAGTRLSVL.